Below, 28 T cell receptor beta chains from the same sample are listed, as sequenced in a study of cytomegalovirus exposure and HLA in healthy donors (dated 2017 in TCRdb). Library preparation used the immunoSEQ multiplex PCR assay. The multiplex PCR relied on a mix of 60 forward primers for TCR Vbeta segments and 13 reverse primers for TCR Jbeta segments. What TCRdb holds here is the immuneACCESS table cut down to in-frame rearrangements. Part of the clones is not present; checked against another copy, under half of the missing clones reflect an unresolved V gene, and the others are unexplained. The sample table contains more than 75,000 clones; only one count was recorded for approximately 74% of them. The top ten clonotypes cover 6.2% of the sample. The sequenced material came from PBMCs. These receptors all stem from a woman aged 50 to 65 in good health and CMV-seropositive.

The V call is TRBV10-2, the J call TRBJ2-1; no reliable D call. Between the trimmed V and J ends, which lost 6 bases and 6 bases, there was a span of 12 bases. The germline V gene encodes CDR1 WSHSY and CDR2 SAAADI. The CDR3 length is 13 residues. The CDR3 is CASSNIGGNEQFF. In DNA, the CDR3 is TGCGCCAGCAGCAATATCGGTGGCAATGAGCAGTTCTTC.

This clone appeared a single time. This chain uses TRBV15 with TRBJ2-4; 10 bases align to TRBD2. This CDR3 has 16 residues. Looked up from germline, CDR1 is LNHNV and CDR2 is YYDKDF (reference sequence). V lost 8 bases and J lost 2; bases outside the gene matches: 9. The CDR3 region has the DNA TGTGCCACCCGAAAGCCGGGACTAGCGCCCAAAAACATTCAGTACTTC. Translating it yields CATRKPGLAPKNIQYF.

CDR3 residues: CASSQEGRDAETQYF. In DNA form, the CDR3 reads TGCGCCAGCAGCCAAGAGGGCAGGGATGCGGAGACCCAGTACTTC. The gene calls are TRBV4-1 and TRBJ2-5; TRBD1 might be the D (5 bases). There are 15 residues in the CDR3. Germline V gene data show CDR1 as MGHRA and CDR2 as YSYEKL. V lost 0 bases to trimming and J lost 5 bases, with 13 bases between them.

V usage is TRBV6-5 and J usage is TRBJ2-3; TRBD2 aligns across 11 bases. The CDR3 is 15 residues long. Germline CDR1 is MNHEY and CDR2 is SVGAGI. V trimming: 7 bases; J trimming: 2 bases; junction bases outside the gene matches: 5. The CDR3 sequence: CASTLAGGHTDTQYF. CDR3 DNA: TGTGCCAGCACCCTAGCGGGAGGACACACAGATACGCAGTATTTT.

The rearrangement joins TRBV2 to TRBJ1-1; 7 bases match TRBD1. Germline CDR1 SNHLY, CDR2 FYNNEI. CDR3 size: 13 residues. The ends lost 6 bases at V and 1 base at J; junction bases unmatched: 2. CDR3 sequence reads: CASRRDRNTEAFF. The CDR3 nucleotides are TGTGCCAGCAGGCGGGACAGGAACACTGAAGCTTTCTTT.

The chain uses TRBV7-9 and TRBJ2-5, with a weak D call TRBD2 (5 bases). V was shortened by 2 bases and J by 3 bases, with 10 bases between the two germline ends. The CDR3 spans 14 residues. CDR1 is SEHNR and CDR2 is FQNEAQ in the germline V gene (reference sequence). CDR3 DNA: TGTGCCAGCAGCTTAAATGGACTGGAAGAGACCCAGTACTTC. Translated: CASSLNGLEETQYF.

The gene calls are TRBV7-8 and TRBJ1-2; a possible D gene is TRBD1 (5 bases). The CDR3 runs to 15 residues. Germline V gene data show CDR1 as SGHVS and CDR2 as FQNEAQ. The germline V and J ends were trimmed by 4 bases and 2 bases, with 14 bases remaining between them. The DNA for the CDR3 is TGTGCCAGCAGCTCTAGTGCCAGGGTGAACTATGGCTACACCTTC. It specifies CASSSSARVNYGYTF.

This clone was counted between two and nine times. The chain has TRBV7-9 and TRBJ2-5; D is ambiguous. The V and J ends lost 5 bases and 4 bases respectively, with 11 bases between them. CDR3 length equals 13 residues. Germline V lookup: CDR1 SEHNR, CDR2 FQNEAQ (reference sequence). CDR3 region: CASSLPLRETQYF. CDR3 sequence (DNA): TGTGCCAGCAGCCTTCCCCTCAGAGAGACCCAGTACTTC.

The V and J genes are TRBV29-1 and TRBJ1-2; D is perhaps TRBD1 (5 bases). The CDR3 loop spans 12 amino acids. Trimming cost V 7 bases and J 2 bases, with 11 bases left between them. The germline V gene encodes CDR1 SQVTM and CDR2 ANQGSEA. The DNA for the CDR3 is TGCAGCGCCAATAACAGGAACTATGGCTACACCTTC. It yields the protein CSANNRNYGYTF.

This chain links TRBV29-1 with TRBJ2-7; the match to TRBD2 covers 16 bases. Germline V gene sequence: CDR1 SQVTM, CDR2 ANQGSEA. The CDR3 is 14 residues long. Trimming at V came to 6 bases and at J to 7 bases, leaving 6 bases not matched to a gene. The CDR3 sequence: CSVNLGLAGGEQYF. The CDR3 DNA reads as TGCAGCGTAAACCTGGGACTAGCGGGAGGGGAGCAGTACTTC.

This clone was seen a few times. The chain employs TRBV30 and TRBJ2-7, with 7 bases matching TRBD1. CDR1 is GTSNPN, CDR2 SVGIG, per germline (reference sequence). Trimming removed 4 bases from V and 2 bases from J; junction bases left unmatched: 11. This CDR3 contains 15 residues. CDR3 nucleotides: TGTGCCTGGACCCCTCCCATGACAGGGACCTACGAGCAGTACTTC. Its translation: CAWTPPMTGTYEQYF.

The V gene is TRBV29-1, the J gene TRBJ1-2; TRBD1 aligns across 7 bases. Germline loops: CDR1 SQVTM, CDR2 ANQGSEA. CDR3 length: 17 residues. V gave up 4 bases and J gave up 2 bases; unmatched junction bases: 16. The CDR3 loop is CSVAGRIEGTVNYGYTF. The DNA for the CDR3 is TGCAGCGTTGCGGGGAGGATCGAAGGGACAGTGAACTATGGCTACACCTTC.

This clone was counted between two and nine times. The chain joins TRBV28 to TRBJ2-4, with D perhaps matching TRBD1 (5 bases). CDR3 length: 16 residues. V gave up 5 bases and J gave up 2 bases, with 16 bases separating them. CDR1 and CDR2 from the germline V gene are MDHEN and SYDVKM. DNA for the CDR3: TGTGCCAGCAGTGGGCAGGGCATACAATCCAAAAACATTCAGTACTTC. As protein: CASSGQGIQSKNIQYF. The entire variable domain, with the rest obtained from reference TRBV28 and TRBJ2-4, is as follows: DVKVTQSSRYLVKRTGEKVFLECVQDMDHENMFWYRQDPGLGLRLIYFSYDVKMKEKGDIPEGYSVSREKKERFSLILESASTNQTSMYLCASSGQGIQSKNIQYFGAGTRLSVL.

The chain combines TRBV9 with TRBJ2-2; 9 nucleotides line up with TRBD2. The CDR3 extends over 17 amino acids. Losses at the gene ends were 0 bases for V and 2 bases for J; bases not matched to a gene: 5. Germline-derived CDR1 and CDR2 are SGDLS and YYNGEE. The CDR3 sequence is CASSVGSSGRNTGELFF. In DNA, the CDR3 is TGTGCCAGCAGCGTAGGGAGTAGCGGGAGAAACACCGGGGAGCTGTTTTTT.

This clone has a handful of counts. This chain links TRBV5-1 with TRBJ2-7, with D perhaps TRBD1 (5 bases). The CDR3 loop spans 16 amino acids. Per germline, CDR1 SGHRS and CDR2 YFSETQ. The V end was cut by 4 bases, the J end by 0 bases, with 17 bases between. CDR3 residues: CASSPPDTISSYEQYF. The DNA of the CDR3 is TGCGCCAGCAGCCCACCGGACACCATCAGCTCCTACGAGCAGTACTTC.

This clone was detected a few times. The chain couples TRBV11-2 to TRBJ1-1, with D possibly being TRBD1 (6 bases). CDR1 and CDR2 (germline): SGHAT, FQNNGV. V was cut by 4 bases and J by 1 base, with 13 bases left in between. This CDR3 spans 15 amino acids. The CDR3 nucleotides read TGTGCCAGCAGCTCCTCTGACAGGACGAACACTGAAGCTTTCTTT. Its translation: CASSSSDRTNTEAFF. Complete variable domain (other parts from reference TRBV11-2 and TRBJ1-1): EAGVAQSPRYKIIEKRQSVAFWCNPISGHATLYWYQQILGQGPKLLIQFQNNGVVDDSQLPKDRFSAERLKGVDSTLKIQPAKLEDSAVYLCASSSSDRTNTEAFFGQGTRLTVV.

This rearrangement joins TRBV28 to TRBJ2-5; unclear D gene. From germline, CDR1 is MDHEN and CDR2 SYDVKM. Trimming removed 4 bases from V and 4 bases from J, with 16 bases in between. CDR3 length: 15 residues. The CDR3 sequence: CASSSSDGFGETQYF. Here the CDR3 DNA reads TGTGCCAGCAGTTCCTCCGACGGGTTCGGAGAGACCCAGTACTTC.

The gene calls are TRBV19 and TRBJ1-1; D uncertain. Germline V gene data show CDR1 as LNHDA and CDR2 as SQIVND (reference sequence). This CDR3 has 11 amino acids. The CDR3 is CVNDMNTEAFF. CDR3 coding DNA: TGTGTAAACGACATGAACACTGAAGCTTTCTTT.

The chain links TRBV18 to TRBJ2-7; the D is unclear. Germline V gene data show CDR1 as KGHSH and CDR2 as LQKENI. Trimming took off 4 bases at V and 0 bases at J, with 7 bases between the two ends. This CDR3 is 13 amino acids long. The CDR3 sequence: CASSQESSYEQYF. The CDR3 DNA follows: TGTGCCAGCTCACAGGAGAGCTCCTACGAGCAGTACTTC.

The J gene is TRBJ1-2, the V gene TRBV28; D is unresolved. The CDR3 consists of 14 residues. V was cut by 4 bases and J by 2 bases, with 11 bases left in between. Germline V gene data show CDR1 as MDHEN and CDR2 as SYDVKM. The CDR3 region has the DNA TGTGCCAGCAGTTCCCCGAGGAGAAACTATGGCTACACCTTC. It translates to CASSSPRRNYGYTF.

V is TRBV9 and J is TRBJ1-5, with D perhaps TRBD1 (5 bases). Trimming shortened V by 0 bases and J by 9 bases, and 13 bases separated the two germline ends. The CDR3 is made up of 14 amino acids. Germline assignment: CDR1 SGDLS and CDR2 YYNGEE. CDR3 in DNA: TGTGCCAGCAGCGTAGCGAGCACAGGTCCGCCCCAGCATTTT. Its translation: CASSVASTGPPQHF.

This chain joins TRBV6-1 and TRBJ1-2; 8 nucleotides align to TRBD1. Germline CDR1 reads MNHNS; CDR2 reads SASEGT. The CDR3 loop spans 13 amino acids. V shed 4 bases, J shed 4 bases, and the junction held 2 bases outside the gene matches. The CDR3 coding sequence is TGTGCCAGCAGTGGACAGGGGCCCTATGGCTACACCTTC. It yields the protein CASSGQGPYGYTF.

The chain couples TRBV29-1 to TRBJ2-5, with 9 bases fitting TRBD1. The CDR3 contains 17 residues. Germline V gene data show CDR1 as SQVTM and CDR2 as ANQGSEA. With 4 bases clipped from V and 5 bases from J, the junction kept 17 bases outside the gene matches. In nucleotides, the CDR3 is TGCAGCGTTGTCCCCTCCCCCGGGACAGGGAAACAGGAGACCCAGTACTTC. Amino acids: CSVVPSPGTGKQETQYF. Drawing the rest from reference TRBV29-1 and TRBJ2-5, the complete variable domain is SAVISQKPSRDICQRGTSLTIQCQVDSQVTMMFWYRQQPGQSLTLIATANQGSEATYESGFVIDKFPISRPNLTFSTLTVSNMSPEDSSIYLCSVVPSPGTGKQETQYFGPGTRLLVL.

As DNA, the CDR3 is TGTGCCTGGGGGACTAGCGGAAACACCGGGGAGCTGTTTTTT. As protein: CAWGTSGNTGELFF. V is TRBV30 and J is TRBJ2-2; TRBD2 matches 11 bases. V lost 5 bases and J lost 2; bases outside the gene matches: 1. This CDR3 has 14 residues. The V gene's germline CDR1 is GTSNPN and CDR2 SVGIG (reference sequence).

J is TRBJ2-1 and V is TRBV7-9, with D unclear. Trimming removed 5 bases from V and 0 bases from J, with 14 bases in between. CDR3 size: 16 residues. Germline CDR1 SEHNR, CDR2 FQNEAQ (reference sequence). The CDR3 loop reads CASSRDPTGSYNEQFF. In DNA form, the CDR3 reads TGTGCCAGCAGCCGCGACCCTACGGGCTCCTACAATGAGCAGTTCTTC. Supplemented by reference TRBV7-9 and TRBJ2-1, the full variable domain reads DTGVSQNPRHKITKRGQNVTFRCDPISEHNRLYWYRQTLGQGPEFLTYFQNEAQLEKSRLLSDRFSAERPKGSFSTLEIQRTEQGDSAMYLCASSRDPTGSYNEQFFGPGTRLTVL.

The chain employs TRBV25-1 and TRBJ2-5; 11 nucleotides line up with TRBD2. The CDR3 length is 15 residues. CDR1 and CDR2 from the germline V gene are MGHDK and SYGVNS. Trimming at V came to 2 bases and at J to 4 bases, leaving 3 bases not matched to a gene. CDR3 nucleotides: TGTGCCAGCAGTGAACCCCTAGCGGGAGGAGAGACCCAGTACTTC. Protein: CASSEPLAGGETQYF.

The chain joins TRBV30 to TRBJ1-5; TRBD1 aligns across 7 bases. Trimming at V came to 5 bases and at J to 4 bases, leaving 5 bases not matched to a gene. Germline CDR1 and CDR2: GTSNPN and SVGIG (reference sequence). CDR3 size: 13 residues. The CDR3: CAWGTQGNQPQHF. CDR3 coding DNA: TGTGCCTGGGGTACACAGGGGAATCAGCCCCAGCATTTT.

CDR3 region: CASSFNGQGQPQHF. The DNA of the CDR3 is TGTGCCAGCAGCTTTAATGGGCAAGGTCAGCCCCAGCATTTT. The chain links TRBV7-9 to TRBJ1-5; D uncertain. The CDR3 covers 14 residues. Germline-derived CDR1 and CDR2 are SEHNR and FQNEAQ (reference sequence). V lost 3 bases to trimming and J lost 6 bases, with 12 bases between them.